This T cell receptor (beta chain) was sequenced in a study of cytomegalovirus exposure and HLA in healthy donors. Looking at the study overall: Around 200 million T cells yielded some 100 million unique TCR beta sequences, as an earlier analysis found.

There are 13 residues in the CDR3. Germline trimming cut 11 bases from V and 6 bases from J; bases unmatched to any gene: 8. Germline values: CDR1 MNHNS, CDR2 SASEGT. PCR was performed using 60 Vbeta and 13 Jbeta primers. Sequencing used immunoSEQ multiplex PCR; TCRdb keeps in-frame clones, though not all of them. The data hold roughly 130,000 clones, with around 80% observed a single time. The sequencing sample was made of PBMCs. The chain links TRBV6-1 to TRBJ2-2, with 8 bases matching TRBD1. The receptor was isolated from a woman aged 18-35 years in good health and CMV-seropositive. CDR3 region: CAGRRTGPGELFF. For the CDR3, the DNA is TGTGCCGGCCGGAGGACAGGGCCCGGGGAGCTGTTTTTT.